These 13 T cell receptor beta chains share one sample of origin, sequenced in a study of blood T cells in healthy people across ages. Alongside a J-beta primer mix, a sample-barcoded 5' primer served in a second PCR lasting roughly 7 to 11 cycles. TCRdb re-derived calls from the 5' RACE reads in MiXCR, one entry per CDR3 protein. This table has about 650,000 distinct CDR3 sequences, roughly 30% appearing once. Material for sequencing was blood. The receptors come from a woman older than 75 in good health.

This clonotype has only a few counts. The gene calls are TRBV11-3 and TRBJ2-3; no reliable D call. With 8 bases removed from V and 2 bases from J, the gap between germline ends came to 11 bases. This CDR3 contains 13 residues. Germline V gene data show CDR1 as SGHNT and CDR2 as YENEEA. The CDR3 DNA follows: TGTGCCAGCGCGGCCGGTACCACAGATACGCAGTATTTT. This encodes CASAAGTTDTQYF.

This clonotype was seen ten or more times. This chain links TRBV4-2 with TRBJ2-3; 9 bases agree with TRBD2. Looked up from germline, CDR1 is LGHNA and CDR2 is YNFKEQ. V dropped 4 bases and J dropped 6; count of bases not matched to a gene: 8. This CDR3 comprises 15 residues. CDR3 sequence: CASSRASGAEDTQYF. DNA for the CDR3: TGTGCCAGCAGCCGGGCTAGCGGGGCCGAGGATACGCAGTATTTT.

The chain joins TRBV20-1 to TRBJ1-1; D not certain. Deletions cut 2 bases from V and 0 bases from J, with 10 bases between. Germline assignment: CDR1 DFQATT and CDR2 SNEGSKA (reference sequence). The CDR3 is 14 amino acids. The chain's CDR3 is CSARRPVLNTEAFF. The CDR3 nucleotides are TGCAGTGCTAGAAGGCCAGTACTGAACACTGAAGCTTTCTTT.

The V gene is TRBV6-2 or TRBV6-3, the J gene TRBJ1-1; no clear D gene. CDR1 and CDR2 (germline): MNHEY, SVGEGT. V lost 0 bases, J lost 0 bases, and 17 bases lay in between. The CDR3 loop spans 18 amino acids. CDR3 residues: CASSYSTIRDKVNTEAFF. CDR3 DNA: TGTGCCAGCAGTTACTCCACCATCCGGGATAAGGTGAACACTGAAGCTTTCTTT.

This clonotype was recorded once. DNA of the CDR3: TGTGCCAGCAGTCGATCTAGCGGGGGGTTTCAGGATGAGCAGTTCTTC. Translated, it gives CASSRSSGGFQDEQFF. This sequence joins TRBV5-5 and TRBJ2-1, with 11 bases that match TRBD2. Germline V gene data show CDR1 as SGHKS and CDR2 as YYEKEE (reference sequence). The CDR3 length is 16 residues. J was trimmed by 8 bases and V by 5 bases; bases with no gene match: 12.

This clonotype was recorded at least ten times. The chain carries TRBV7-2 and TRBJ2-1; 7 nucleotides line up with TRBD2. This CDR3 has 15 residues. After removal of 0 bases from V and 4 bases from J, the junction contained 3 bases not matched to a gene. Germline CDR1 is SGHTA and CDR2 is FQGNSA. The CDR3 reads CASSLAGGYYNEQFF. CDR3 in DNA: TGTGCCAGCAGCTTAGCGGGGGGGTATTACAATGAGCAGTTCTTC.

This clonotype was counted only a few times. A much larger clone differs from this one at a single base, so this may be a read error. CDR3 sequence: CASSEALGDYHPQHF. CDR3 sequence (DNA): TGTGCCAGCAGTGAAGCCTTAGGGGATTATCACCCCCAGCATTTT. The V and J genes are TRBV2 and TRBJ1-5; a weak D match, TRBD1 (5 bases). Germline V gene sequence: CDR1 SNHLY, CDR2 FYNNEI. The length of the CDR3 is 15 residues. Full variable domain (rest looked up from reference TRBV2 and TRBJ1-5): EPEVTQTPSHQVTQMGQEVILRCVPISNHLYFYWYRQILGQKVEFLVSFYNNEISEKSEIFDDQFSVERPDGSNFTLKIRSTKLEDSAMYFCASSEALGDYHPQHFGDGTRLSIL.

At least ten counts were recorded for this clonotype. The chain is built from TRBV7-2 and TRBJ2-3, with 9 bases aligning to TRBD2. V lost 5 bases and J lost 1; bases outside the gene matches: 16. The V gene's germline CDR1 is SGHTA and CDR2 FQGNSA. The CDR3 length is 19 residues. Here the CDR3 DNA reads TGTGCCAGCAGCCCAAAACGCTGGGGGGCTAGCGGGGGCACAGATACGCAGTATTTT. Its protein product is CASSPKRWGASGGTDTQYF.

About this clonotype itself: One base away lies a much larger clone, so this may be a sequencing read error. The CDR3 bases are TGTGCCAGCAGCCCACGACCCGAGACCCAGTTCTTC. It specifies CASSPRPETQFF. The J gene is TRBJ2-1, the V gene TRBV7-6; D gene unclear. V lost 5 bases, J lost 13 bases, and 15 bases lay in between. Germline V gene sequence: CDR1 SGHVS, CDR2 FNYEAQ. This CDR3 has 12 amino acids.

This clonotype was seen ten or more times. V is TRBV5-1 and J is TRBJ2-1; D possibly uses TRBD1 or TRBD2 (5 bases each). The germline gives CDR1 SGHRS, CDR2 YFSETQ. Trimming took off 4 bases at V and 1 base at J, with 15 bases between the two ends. This CDR3 is built from 16 residues. For the CDR3, the DNA is TGCGCCAGCAGCCGAAATGCCGGGGCGTCCTACAATGAGCAGTTCTTC. Encoded protein: CASSRNAGASYNEQFF.

A few counts support this clonotype. A much larger clone lies one base from this, so it may be a read error. The chain joins TRBV29-1 to TRBJ2-1; D is undetermined. Near its end, the DNA agrees better with TRBJ2-7, so the J call may be wrong. Germline CDR1 SQVTM, CDR2 ANQGSEA. The CDR3 contains 15 residues. Here the CDR3 reads CSVEEQAYSYNEQYF. CDR3 bases: TGCAGCGTTGAAGAGCAGGCCTACTCCTACAATGAGCAGTACTTC.

The chain has TRBV20-1 and TRBJ2-7; D perhaps matches TRBD2 (6 bases). The germline V and J ends were trimmed by 6 bases and 5 bases, with 11 bases remaining between them. The CDR3 totals 11 residues. The V gene's germline CDR1 is DFQATT and CDR2 SNEGSKA (reference sequence). The DNA for the CDR3 is TGCAGTGCAGGGACTTCCCACGAGCAGTACTTC. Translated: CSAGTSHEQYF.

This clonotype is medium-sized (0.01 to 0.1%) in the sample. V gene TRBV7-9 combines with J gene TRBJ2-1; D unclear. V was clipped by 5 bases and J by 4 bases, with 6 bases between them. The CDR3 runs to 12 residues. Germline lookup yields CDR1 SEHNR and CDR2 FQNEAQ (reference sequence). The CDR3 DNA sequence: TGTGCCAGCAGCCCCGGGTACAATGAGCAGTTCTTC. This gives the protein CASSPGYNEQFF.